A selection of T cell receptor beta chains follows, all from one sample in a study of blood T cell repertoires in COVID-19. Sequencing used immunoSEQ multiplex PCR; TCRdb keeps in-frame clones, though not all of them. The table records about 200,000 clones, 82% of them present only once. The sequencing sample was made of peripheral blood. Receptor source: a woman aged 40-49 years with acute or convalescent COVID-19. The CDR3 runs from the conserved cysteine through the conserved F or W. Each record gives: J gene, D gene, clone size, V gene, CDR3 DNA, CDR3 protein. The D gene is left open where the match is weak. A clone size is listed for some rows: how often the clone was seen (once, few, many), or a class if it is expanded.

TRBJ2-5 | - | - | TRBV29-1 | TGCAGCGTTGATTTTAGCGAACAAGAGACCCAGTACTTC | CSVDFSEQETQYF
TRBJ1-2 | - | few | TRBV6-6 | TGTGCCAGCACCCCAACGGGGGGTGGTGGCTACACCTTC | CASTPTGGGGYTF
TRBJ2-7 | - | - | TRBV27 | TGTGCCAGCAGTTCCGGTCAGCGGGAGTACTTC | CASSSGQREYF
TRBJ1-2 | - | - | TRBV29-1 | TGCAGCGTTAGAACAGGAAACTATGGCTACACCTTC | CSVRTGNYGYTF
TRBJ2-5 | - | - | TRBV7-9 | TGTGCCAGCAGCTTAGCGACAGGGAGGGAGACCCAGTACTTC | CASSLATGRETQYF
TRBJ1-4 | - | - | TRBV19 | TGTGCCAGTAGTTACAACAGGGCACCTAATGAAAAACTGTTTTTT | CASSYNRAPNEKLFF
TRBJ2-1 | - | few | TRBV27 | TGTGCCAGCAGTTCTTCTGCGGCCCACAATGAGCAGTTCTTC | CASSSSAAHNEQFF
TRBJ2-3 | - | - | TRBV6-5 | TGTGCCAGCAGTTACATGGCGGCTAGCACAGATACGCAGTATTTT | CASSYMAASTDTQYF
TRBJ2-3 | - | - | TRBV6-5 | TGTGCCAGCACCAGGACAGTCACAGATACGCAGTATTTT | CASTRTVTDTQYF
TRBJ2-3 | - | - | TRBV2 | TGTGCCAGCAGTGAAAACGGACTACCCACAGATACGCAGTATTTT | CASSENGLPTDTQYF
TRBJ1-1 | - | - | TRBV4-1 | TGCGCCAGCAGCCAAGAGGTCAGCACTGAAGCTTTCTTT | CASSQEVSTEAFF
TRBJ1-2 | - | - | TRBV18 | TGTGCCAGCTCACCATCGGTTAACTATGGCTACACCTTC | CASSPSVNYGYTF
TRBJ2-7 | - | - | TRBV12-5 | TGTGCTAGTGGCTTAGGGGACTCCTACGAGCAGTACTTC | CASGLGDSYEQYF
TRBJ1-5 | - | - | TRBV12-5 | TGTGCTAGTGGTTTGGAGACTAATCAGCCCCAGCATTTT | CASGLETNQPQHF
TRBJ2-7 | - | - | TRBV5-5 | TGTGCCAGCAGTCACGGGGGGCTAGCCTCCTACGAGCAGTACTTC | CASSHGGLASYEQYF
TRBJ2-7 | TRBD2 | - | TRBV7-7 | TGTGCCAGCAGCCCTGGACTAGCGGGGGGGAATTACGAGCAGTACTTC | CASSPGLAGGNYEQYF
TRBJ1-4 | - | - | TRBV11-2 | TGTGCCAGCAGCTTCCCAGGGGAGTACGAAAAACTGTTTTTT | CASSFPGEYEKLFF
TRBJ1-2 | - | - | TRBV11-2 | TGTGCCAGCAGCTTAGACCTCAGCGTCTATGGCTACACCTTC | CASSLDLSVYGYTF
TRBJ2-3 | TRBD2 | - | TRBV10-1 | TGCGCCAGCAGTGAGTCTTCTAGCGGGGGGTCAGATACGCAGTATTTT | CASSESSSGGSDTQYF
TRBJ1-4 | - | - | TRBV18 | TGTGCCAGCTCACCCCGGAGAACTAATGAAAAACTGTTTTTT | CASSPRRTNEKLFF
TRBJ2-5 | TRBD2 | - | TRBV19 | TGTGCCAGTAGGCGGGAGGCCCCTCGGCTAGAGACCCAGTACTTC | CASRREAPRLETQYF
TRBJ2-5 | TRBD2 | once | TRBV7-2 | TGTGCCAGCAGCTTAGCCGGGCGGGGGGGGGAGACCCAGTACTTC | CASSLAGRGGETQYF
TRBJ2-7 | - | - | TRBV24-1 | TGTGCCACCAGTGATAGGGGGGGCGAGCAGTACTTC | CATSDRGGEQYF
TRBJ2-1 | - | - | TRBV3-1/TRBV3-2 | TGTGCCAGCAGCCAAGTCCTCTCCCTCGGGCAGTTCTTC | CASSQVLSLGQFF
TRBJ2-7 | TRBD1 | - | TRBV5-5 | TGTGCCAGCAGCTCATTAACAGGGGTAGGCGAGCAGTACTTC | CASSSLTGVGEQYF
TRBJ2-1 | TRBD2 | - | TRBV5-4 | TGTGCCAGCAGCCCGGGACTAGCGGGAGCCGTTCTGAATGAGCAGTTCTTC | CASSPGLAGAVLNEQFF
TRBJ2-1 | - | - | TRBV18 | TGTGCCAGCTCACCTCAGGATCGTGAGCAGTTCTTC | CASSPQDREQFF
TRBJ2-4 | - | once | TRBV28 | TGTGCCAGCAGTTTGGGCAGCCAGAACATTCAGTACTTC | CASSLGSQNIQYF
TRBJ2-7 | - | few | TRBV9 | TGTGCCAGCAGCGTAGAGGACATCTCCTACGAGCAGTACTTC | CASSVEDISYEQYF
TRBJ1-1 | TRBD1 | - | TRBV5-5 | TGTGCCAGCAGCTTAGGACAGGGGGTTAAAGCTTTCTTT | CASSLGQGVKAFF
TRBJ1-5 | - | - | TRBV27 | TGTGCCAGCAGTTTATCGCGTGGGAGTAGCGGGGGCAATCAGCCCCAGCATTTT | CASSLSRGSSGGNQPQHF
TRBJ1-3 | - | - | TRBV5-1 | TGCGCCAGCAGCTCGTCCGGTCGGACAGCCGGAAACACCATATATTTT | CASSSSGRTAGNTIYF
TRBJ2-7 | - | - | TRBV6-4 | TGTGCCAGCAGTGACTCGAGAGCTTGCGGGACAGAAAAGTACTTC | CASSDSRACGTEKYF
TRBJ2-1 | - | - | TRBV10-3 | TGTGCCATCAGTGAGTCGCAGGGTTCCTACAATGAGCAGTTCTTC | CAISESQGSYNEQFF
TRBJ2-3 | - | - | TRBV20-1 | TGCAGTGTTAGTCTAGCGTCAGCCAATATAGATACGCAGTATTTT | CSVSLASANIDTQYF
TRBJ1-1 | - | - | TRBV15 | TGTGCCACCAGCAGAGGTACGATCGGCACTGAAGCTTTCTTT | CATSRGTIGTEAFF
TRBJ1-4 | TRBD1 | few | TRBV27 | TGTGCCAGCAGTTTAGGGACAGGGGGCCAAAAACTGTTTTTT | CASSLGTGGQKLFF
TRBJ2-1 | TRBD2 | - | TRBV10-3 | TGTGCCATCAGTGAGGCTAGCGGGGACGAGCAGTTCTTC | CAISEASGDEQFF
TRBJ2-3 | - | - | TRBV19 | TGTGCCAGTAGTTTACTAGGTCGGGACACAGATACGCAGTATTTT | CASSLLGRDTDTQYF
TRBJ2-3 | TRBD2 | - | TRBV7-2 | TGTGCCAGCAGCTTACATCCAGCGGGGGGGACAGATACGCAGTATTTT | CASSLHPAGGTDTQYF
TRBJ1-6 | TRBD1 | few | TRBV7-9 | TGTGCCAGCAGCTTAGCCGAAGGGGGCCTGCATTCACCCCTCCACTTT | CASSLAEGGLHSPLHF
TRBJ2-3 | - | - | TRBV6-2/TRBV6-3 | TGTGCCAGCAGTTACGCTCGAACTAGCCCCACAGATACGCAGTATTTT | CASSYARTSPTDTQYF
TRBJ2-1 | TRBD2 | - | TRBV9 | TGTGCCAGCAGCGCCCAACCCCCAACTAGCGGGGGTTACAATGAGCAGTTCTTC | CASSAQPPTSGGYNEQFF
TRBJ2-2 | - | - | TRBV7-2 | TGTGCCAGCAGCTTTCGAGGGTCAGGTGTAGGGACCGGGGAGCTGTTTTTT | CASSFRGSGVGTGELFF
TRBJ2-7 | TRBD1 | few | TRBV11-2 | TGTGCCAGCAGCTTAGATTTATCCCAGGGGGCCCACGAGCAGTACTTC | CASSLDLSQGAHEQYF
TRBJ1-2 | - | - | TRBV5-8 | TGTGCCAGCAGCTTAGGTTTTTCGGGAGGCTACACCTTC | CASSLGFSGGYTF
TRBJ2-5 | TRBD2 | - | TRBV20-1 | TGCAGTGCTAGTGCACTAGCGGAACCCACGGTGGAGACCCAGTACTTC | CSASALAEPTVETQYF
TRBJ1-3 | - | few | TRBV28 | TGTGCCAGCAGCCCCGGGAGGGACTTTGGAAACACCATATATTTT | CASSPGRDFGNTIYF
TRBJ1-2 | - | - | TRBV6-6 | TGTGCCAGCAGTCCCCGCCCCGTCAGGGAAGGCCCCTATGGCTACACCTTC | CASSPRPVREGPYGYTF
TRBJ2-7 | TRBD2 | few | TRBV5-1 | TGCGCCAGCAGCCACGGGACTAGCGGGGGGGCCTTGCAGTACTTC | CASSHGTSGGALQYF
TRBJ1-5 | - | once | TRBV6-5 | TGTGCCAGCAGTTACAGTCAGAATCAGCCCCAGCATTTT | CASSYSQNQPQHF
TRBJ2-7 | TRBD2 | - | TRBV7-9 | TGTGCCAGCATGAAAGGTCCTAGCGGGAGTTACGAGCAGTACTTC | CASMKGPSGSYEQYF
TRBJ2-7 | - | - | TRBV19 | TGTGCCAGTAGTCCCCGTGTCAGATCCTACGAGCAGTACTTC | CASSPRVRSYEQYF